These 4 T cell receptor beta chains originate from one sample sequenced in a study of cytomegalovirus exposure and HLA in healthy donors. Both 60 Vbeta primers and 13 Jbeta primers went into the PCR. This table comes from immunoSEQ multiplex PCR, and its TCRdb copy is limited to in-frame clones, with some not included. The sample consists of approximately 150,000 clones, about 75% of them appearing once. Material for sequencing was PBMCs. The source is a male donor in good health and CMV-seronegative.

The rearrangement links TRBV28 to TRBJ1-1; D is unclear. Looked up from germline, CDR1 is MDHEN and CDR2 is SYDVKM. The CDR3 has 11 amino acids. Deletions cut 4 bases from V and 11 bases from J, with 11 bases between. The CDR3 is CASSYHRRAFF. CDR3 sequence (DNA): TGTGCCAGCAGTTACCACCGGCGGGCTTTCTTT.

V gene TRBV30 combines with J gene TRBJ1-2, with a weak D call TRBD1 (6 bases). Germline V gene data show CDR1 as GTSNPN and CDR2 as SVGIG (reference sequence). V lost 7 bases and J lost 7, with 16 bases in between. This CDR3 spans 12 amino acids. This CDR3 reads CASERGAGGYTF. Here the CDR3 DNA reads TGTGCCTCCGAACGGGGGGCGGGTGGCTACACCTTC.

The chain is built from TRBV7-9 and TRBJ2-2, with a tentative D call TRBD2 (6 bases). Germline loops: CDR1 SEHNR, CDR2 FQNEAQ (reference sequence). The CDR3 sequence is 13 residues long. Trimming took 8 bases from V and 1 from J, leaving 8 bases between them. Here the CDR3 DNA reads TGTGCCAGCGGACTAATGAACACCGGGGAGCTGTTTTTT. This gives the protein CASGLMNTGELFF.

The genes are TRBV7-6 and TRBJ2-5; 8 nucleotides align to TRBD1. The J call may be incorrect, as the DNA end agrees better with TRBJ2-7. The germline gives CDR1 SGHVS, CDR2 FNYEAQ. The CDR3 length is 12 residues. The CDR3 nucleotides read TGTGCCAGCAGCGAGCAGGGGGCCGAGCAGTACTTC. Protein: CASSEQGAEQYF.